Following are 19 T cell receptor beta chains from one sample sequenced in a study of post-analysis software for immune sequencing data. Findings and limits, study-wide: Several TRBV segments were more frequent in patients than controls; TRBV5-6, TRBV5-1 and TRBV20-1 belonged to this group.

Unique molecular identifiers were built into the TCR beta cDNA libraries. Using its own MiXCR run on the PCR reads, TCRdb lists one record per CDR3 protein. The sample lists about half a million distinct CDR3 sequences, 45% occurring once. Antigens for these TCRs are unknown. Sequencing was carried out using blood. The receptors were gathered from a girl aged 10 to 17 with multiple sclerosis.

The genes are TRBV27 and TRBJ2-7; 12 bases are shared with TRBD1. The CDR3 loop spans 18 amino acids. CDR1 is MNHEY, CDR2 SMNVEV, per germline (reference sequence). After removal of 6 bases from V and 5 bases from J, the junction contained 17 bases not matched to a gene. The CDR3 sequence: CASSGTGGSLILSDEQYF. The CDR3 coding sequence is TGTGCCAGCAGCGGGACAGGGGGCAGCCTAATCCTCTCGGACGAGCAGTACTTC.

On this clonotype itself: A junction end diverges from the germline sequence, so it may reflect a read error. This chain joins TRBV20-1 and TRBJ2-3; a weak D match, TRBD2 (6 bases). CDR3 length: 12 amino acids. Germline V lookup: CDR1 DFQATT, CDR2 SNEGSKA (reference sequence). For the CDR3, the DNA is TGCAGTGCTGGTACTAGCACAGGTACGCAGTATTTT. Translating it yields CSAGTSTGTQYF.

This clonotype rates as medium-sized. The chain uses TRBV14 and TRBJ2-7; the D gene is possibly TRBD1 (6 bases). V lost 5 bases to trimming and J lost 4 bases, with 12 bases between them. There are 13 residues in the CDR3. Per germline, CDR1 SGHDN and CDR2 FVKESK. The CDR3 is CASSTNREYEQYF. CDR3 DNA sequence: TGTGCCAGCAGCACCAACAGGGAATACGAGCAGTACTTC.

This sequence joins TRBV7-8 and TRBJ2-7; 9 bases are shared with TRBD1. V was clipped by 4 bases and J by 3 bases; unmatched bases: 7. Germline V gene sequence: CDR1 SGHVS, CDR2 FQNEAQ. This CDR3 contains 15 residues. Here the CDR3 reads CASSSGQGEYYEQYF. CDR3 DNA sequence: TGTGCCAGCAGCTCGGGACAGGGCGAATACTACGAGCAGTACTTC.

This clonotype was picked up a small number of times. J is TRBJ2-1 and V is TRBV5-1; 9 bases fit TRBD2. This CDR3 comprises 14 residues. Germline CDR1 reads SGHRS; CDR2 reads YFSETQ. J lost 8 bases, V lost 4 bases, and 7 bases had no gene match. CDR3 sequence (DNA): TGCGCCAGCAGCCGAATCCGACTAGCGGATGAGCAGTTCTTC. Amino acids: CASSRIRLADEQFF.

This chain links TRBV10-3 with TRBJ2-5; TRBD1 matches 7 bases. This CDR3 contains 15 residues. Trimming at V came to 8 bases and at J to 5 bases, leaving 14 bases not matched to a gene. CDR1 is ENHRY and CDR2 is SYGVKD in the germline V gene. CDR3 in amino acids: CAIARDDRAGETQYF. The CDR3 DNA follows: TGTGCCATCGCTCGGGACGACAGGGCCGGGGAGACCCAGTACTTC.

This clonotype was observed once. The chain employs TRBV15 and TRBJ1-4; D remains unclear. Trimming took off 0 bases at V and 0 bases at J, with 8 bases between the two ends. This CDR3 comprises 16 residues. The germline V gene has CDR1 LNHNV and CDR2 YYDKDF (reference sequence). The CDR3 here is CATSRDRAATNEKLFF. The CDR3 region has the DNA TGTGCCACCAGCAGAGACCGGGCCGCAACTAATGAAAAACTGTTTTTT.

This rearrangement joins TRBV20-1 to TRBJ2-7, with D tentatively TRBD2 (5 bases). Germline CDR1 DFQATT, CDR2 SNEGSKA (reference sequence). V gave up 5 bases and J gave up 2 bases, with 13 bases separating them. The CDR3 has 13 amino acids. The CDR3 protein is CSAGEPGPYEQYF. The CDR3 DNA sequence: TGCAGTGCTGGGGAGCCTGGGCCCTACGAGCAGTACTTC.

This clonotype was picked up a small number of times. The chain carries TRBV9 and TRBJ1-2, with a weak D call TRBD1 (5 bases). CDR1 is SGDLS, CDR2 YYNGEE, per germline. Deletions cut 2 bases from V and 0 bases from J, with 14 bases between. This CDR3 is 16 amino acids long. Here the CDR3 DNA reads TGTGCCAGCAGCGTTGGGACTGAGGGGACTAACTATGGCTACACCTTC. It is translated as CASSVGTEGTNYGYTF.

J is TRBJ1-4 and V is TRBV29-1; D ambiguous. The CDR3 consists of 12 residues. V was pared by 7 bases and J by 0 bases, with 6 bases between. Germline CDR1 and CDR2: SQVTM and ANQGSEA. CDR3 region: CSGGTTNEKLFF. The CDR3 bases are TGCAGCGGTGGGACAACTAATGAAAAACTGTTTTTT.

This clonotype appeared once. This CDR3 reads CASSSGLAGTPYNEQFF. For the CDR3, the DNA is TGTGCCAGCAGCTCAGGACTAGCGGGGACCCCCTACAATGAGCAGTTCTTC. V gene TRBV9 combines with J gene TRBJ2-1; 12 positions agree with TRBD2. This CDR3 has 17 amino acids. Germline-derived CDR1 and CDR2 are SGDLS and YYNGEE. V was pared by 4 bases and J by 2 bases, with 7 bases of the junction left unmatched.

The chain combines TRBV2 with TRBJ2-7; the D is unclear. CDR1 and CDR2 from the germline V gene are SNHLY and FYNNEI. V lost 4 bases, J lost 5 bases, and 24 bases lay in between. There are 17 residues in the CDR3. The CDR3 loop is CASSGWAGDSLIHEQYF. The DNA for the CDR3 is TGTGCCAGCAGTGGGTGGGCAGGCGATTCTCTAATCCACGAGCAGTACTTC.

The chain recombines TRBV20-1 with TRBJ1-5; TRBD1 matches at 11 bases. The CDR3 contains 16 residues. The germline V gene encodes CDR1 DFQATT and CDR2 SNEGSKA (reference sequence). The J segment lost 1 base and the V segment lost 6 bases, leaving 8 bases of the junction unmatched. The CDR3 DNA reads as TGCAGTGCAGACTGGACAGGGGGCATGAGCAATCAGCCCCAGCATTTT. Protein product: CSADWTGGMSNQPQHF.

This clonotype appeared a few times. The chain's CDR3 is CASSPKVGGANVLTF. CDR3 bases: TGCGCCAGCAGCCCCAAGGTTGGTGGGGCCAACGTCCTGACTTTC. The rearrangement joins TRBV5-1 to TRBJ2-6, with D hard to call. With 4 bases removed from V and 3 bases from J, the gap between germline ends came to 11 bases. The germline V gene encodes CDR1 SGHRS and CDR2 YFSETQ. The CDR3 sequence is 15 residues long.

The table lists this clonotype with a few counts. V gene TRBV2 combines with J gene TRBJ2-1, with D perhaps TRBD1 (6 bases). V dropped 8 bases and J dropped 7 bases, with 15 bases sitting between them. CDR3 length: 13 amino acids. CDR1 and CDR2 (germline): SNHLY, FYNNEI. CDR3 loop: CASDWGLRNEQFF. For the CDR3, the DNA is TGTGCCAGCGATTGGGGGCTAAGGAATGAGCAGTTCTTC.

Of note for this clonotype: Its ends do not fully match the called genes, so a read error is possible. This rearrangement joins TRBV28 to TRBJ2-5, with 10 nucleotides matching TRBD2. Germline CDR1 MDHEN, CDR2 SYDVKM. The CDR3 sequence is 14 residues long. The CDR3 DNA sequence: TGTGCCAGCAGGTGGACTAGCGGACAAGAGACCCAGCTCTTC. Its translation is CASRWTSGQETQLF.

This chain links TRBV27 with TRBJ2-7; tentatively, D is TRBD2 (5 bases). V dropped 2 bases and J dropped 4 bases, with 15 bases sitting between them. From germline, CDR1 is MNHEY and CDR2 SMNVEV (reference sequence). CDR3 length equals 15 residues. CDR3 in DNA: TGTGCCAGCAGTTTACGGTACGGGAAAGCGTACGAGCAGTACTTC. Amino acid sequence: CASSLRYGKAYEQYF.

The V gene is TRBV29-1, the J gene TRBJ1-2; possibly TRBD1 for D (5 bases). Trimming pared 1 base from V and 8 bases from J, leaving 11 bases between. Germline CDR1 is SQVTM and CDR2 is ANQGSEA. The CDR3 covers 12 residues. The CDR3 DNA reads TGCAGCGTTGAAGTGGGCGGGGGAGGCTACACCTTC. Its translation is CSVEVGGGGYTF.

The gene calls are TRBV6-1 and TRBJ2-1, with D possibly TRBD2 on 6 matching bases. In germline, CDR1 is MNHNS, CDR2 SASEGT. Trimming removed 5 bases from V and 5 bases from J, with 16 bases in between. There are 15 residues in the CDR3. Written as DNA, the CDR3 is TGTGCCAGCAGTCTGGACTCCTGGACTAACAATGAGCAGTTCTTC. The encoded protein is CASSLDSWTNNEQFF.